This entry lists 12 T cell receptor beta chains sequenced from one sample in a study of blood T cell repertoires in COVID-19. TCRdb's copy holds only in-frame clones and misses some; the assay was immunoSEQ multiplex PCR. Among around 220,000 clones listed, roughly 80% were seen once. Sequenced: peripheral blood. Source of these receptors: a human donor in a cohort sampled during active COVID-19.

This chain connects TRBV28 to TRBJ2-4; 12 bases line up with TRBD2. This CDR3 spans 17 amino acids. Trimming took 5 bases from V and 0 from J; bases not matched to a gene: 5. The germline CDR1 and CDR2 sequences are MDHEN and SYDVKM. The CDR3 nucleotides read TGTGCCAGCAGTGGACTAGCGGGATCTCTAGCCAAAAACATTCAGTACTTC. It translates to CASSGLAGSLAKNIQYF.

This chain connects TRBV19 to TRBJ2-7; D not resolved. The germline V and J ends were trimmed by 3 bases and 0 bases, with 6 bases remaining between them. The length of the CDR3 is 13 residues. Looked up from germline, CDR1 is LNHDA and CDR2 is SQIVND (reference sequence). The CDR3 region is CASSIGRSYEQYF. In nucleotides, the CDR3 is TGTGCCAGTAGTATTGGCCGCTCCTACGAGCAGTACTTC.

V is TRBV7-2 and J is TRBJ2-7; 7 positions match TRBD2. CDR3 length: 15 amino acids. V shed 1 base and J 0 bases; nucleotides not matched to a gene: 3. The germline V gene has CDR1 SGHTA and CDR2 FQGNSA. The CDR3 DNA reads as TGTGCCAGCAGCTTAGGAAGCGGGACCTCCTACGAGCAGTACTTC. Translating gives CASSLGSGTSYEQYF. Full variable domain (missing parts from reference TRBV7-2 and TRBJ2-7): GAGVSQSPSNKVTEKGKDVELRCDPISGHTALYWYRQSLGQGLEFLIYFQGNSAPDKSGLPSDRFSAERTGGSVSTLTIQRTQQEDSAVYLCASSLGSGTSYEQYFGPGTRLTVT.

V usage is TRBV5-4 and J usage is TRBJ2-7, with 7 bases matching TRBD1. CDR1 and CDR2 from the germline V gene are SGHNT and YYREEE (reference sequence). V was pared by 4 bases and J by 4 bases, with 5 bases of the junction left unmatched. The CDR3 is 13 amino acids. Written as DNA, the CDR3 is TGTGCCAGCAGCCCTGGACAGGTTTACGAGCAGTACTTC. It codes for CASSPGQVYEQYF.

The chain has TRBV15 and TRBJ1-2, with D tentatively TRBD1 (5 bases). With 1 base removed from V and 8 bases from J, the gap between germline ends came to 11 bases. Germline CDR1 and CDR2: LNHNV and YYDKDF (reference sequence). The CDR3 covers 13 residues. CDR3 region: CATSRGGRGGYTF. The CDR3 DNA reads TGTGCCACCAGCAGAGGGGGCAGAGGAGGCTACACCTTC.

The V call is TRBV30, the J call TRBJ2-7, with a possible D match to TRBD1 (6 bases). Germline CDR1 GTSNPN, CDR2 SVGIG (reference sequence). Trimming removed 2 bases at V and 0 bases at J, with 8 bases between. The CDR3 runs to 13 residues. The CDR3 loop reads CAWSTGTSYEQYF. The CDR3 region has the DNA TGTGCCTGGAGTACAGGGACCTCCTACGAGCAGTACTTC.

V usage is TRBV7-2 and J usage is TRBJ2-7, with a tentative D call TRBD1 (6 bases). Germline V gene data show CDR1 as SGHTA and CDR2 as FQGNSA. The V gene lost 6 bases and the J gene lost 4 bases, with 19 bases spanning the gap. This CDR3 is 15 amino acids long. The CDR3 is CASSRRDTNTYEQYF. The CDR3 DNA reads TGTGCCAGCAGTCGCCGGGACACGAATACTTACGAGCAGTACTTC.

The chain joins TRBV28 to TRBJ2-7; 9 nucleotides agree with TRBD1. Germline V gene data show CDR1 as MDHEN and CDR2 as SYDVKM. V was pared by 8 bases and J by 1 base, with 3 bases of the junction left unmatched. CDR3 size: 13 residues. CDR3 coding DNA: TGTGCCAGCGAACAGGGGGCGTCCTACGAGCAGTACTTC. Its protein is CASEQGASYEQYF.

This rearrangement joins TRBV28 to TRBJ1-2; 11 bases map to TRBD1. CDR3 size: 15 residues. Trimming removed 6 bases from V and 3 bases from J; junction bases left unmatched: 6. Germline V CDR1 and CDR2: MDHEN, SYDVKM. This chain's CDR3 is CASRFGQGADYGYTF. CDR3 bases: TGTGCCAGCAGATTCGGACAGGGGGCAGACTATGGCTACACCTTC.

The CDR3 protein is CASSPLPGQGNTIYF. CDR3 nucleotides: TGTGCCAGCAGCCCTCTACCGGGACAAGGAAACACCATATATTTT. The gene calls are TRBV9 and TRBJ1-3; D is perhaps TRBD1 (6 bases). There are 15 residues in the CDR3. CDR1 and CDR2 from the germline V gene are SGDLS and YYNGEE. Deletions cut 4 bases from V and 4 bases from J, with 15 bases between.

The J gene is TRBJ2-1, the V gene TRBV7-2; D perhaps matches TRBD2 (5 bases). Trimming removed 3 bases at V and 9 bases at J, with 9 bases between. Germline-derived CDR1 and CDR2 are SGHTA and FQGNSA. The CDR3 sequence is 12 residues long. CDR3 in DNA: TGTGCCAGCAGCTTGACGAGCGGTGAGCAGTTCTTC. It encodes CASSLTSGEQFF.

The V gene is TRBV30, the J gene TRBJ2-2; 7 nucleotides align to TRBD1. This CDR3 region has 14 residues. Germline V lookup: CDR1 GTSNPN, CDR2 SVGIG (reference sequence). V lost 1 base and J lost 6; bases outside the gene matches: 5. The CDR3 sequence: CAWSGQGESGELFF. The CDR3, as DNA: TGTGCCTGGAGTGGACAGGGAGAGTCCGGGGAGCTGTTTTTT.